One T cell receptor (beta chain) is described in this entry. The CDR3 is made up of 14 amino acids. The V end lost 8 bases, the J end lost 2 bases, and 12 bases lay between the germline ends. CDR1 is MDHEN, CDR2 SYDVKM, per germline. The record originates from a study of OX40 agonist ivuxolimab in advanced cancers. Clones were read by immunoSEQ multiplex PCR, and TCRdb kept only the in-frame ones, dropping some. This sample has some 100,000 clones, with 86% found just once. This sequence joins TRBV28 and TRBJ2-2; D gene ambiguous. The TCR originated in an adult with an advanced solid tumor such as melanoma, head and neck, liver or kidney cancer. Sequencing was performed on CD4+ or CD8+ T cells sorted from blood, taken in a trial of the OX40 agonist ivuxolimab. The CDR3 spells CASLKGGNTGELFF. Here the CDR3 DNA reads TGTGCCAGCCTCAAAGGCGGAAACACCGGGGAGCTGTTTTTT.